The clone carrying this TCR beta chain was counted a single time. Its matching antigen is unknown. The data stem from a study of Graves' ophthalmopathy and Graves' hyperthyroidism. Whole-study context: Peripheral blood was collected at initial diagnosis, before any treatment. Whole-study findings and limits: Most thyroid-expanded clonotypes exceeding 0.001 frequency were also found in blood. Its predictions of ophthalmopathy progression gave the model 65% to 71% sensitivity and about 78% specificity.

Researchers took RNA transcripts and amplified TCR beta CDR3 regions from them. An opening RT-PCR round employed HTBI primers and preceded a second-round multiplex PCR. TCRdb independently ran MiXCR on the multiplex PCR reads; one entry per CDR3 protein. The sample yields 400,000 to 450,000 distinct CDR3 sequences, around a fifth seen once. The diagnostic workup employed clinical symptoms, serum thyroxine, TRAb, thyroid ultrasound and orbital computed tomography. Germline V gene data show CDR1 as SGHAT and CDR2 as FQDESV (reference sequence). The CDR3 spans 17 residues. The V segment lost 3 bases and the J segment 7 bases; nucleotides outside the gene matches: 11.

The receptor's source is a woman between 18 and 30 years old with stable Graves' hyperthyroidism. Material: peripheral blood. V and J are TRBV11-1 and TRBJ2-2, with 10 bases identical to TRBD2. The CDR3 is CASSFSAGSGRSGELFF. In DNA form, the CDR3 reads TGTGCCAGCAGCTTTTCTGCCGGTAGCGGGAGGAGCGGGGAGCTGTTTTTT. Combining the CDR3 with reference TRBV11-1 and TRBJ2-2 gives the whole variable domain EAEVAQSPRYKITEKSQAVAFWCDPISGHATLYWYRQILGQGPELLVQFQDESVVDDSQLPKDRFSAERLKGVDSTLKIQPAELGDSAMYLCASSFSAGSGRSGELFFGEGSRLTVL.